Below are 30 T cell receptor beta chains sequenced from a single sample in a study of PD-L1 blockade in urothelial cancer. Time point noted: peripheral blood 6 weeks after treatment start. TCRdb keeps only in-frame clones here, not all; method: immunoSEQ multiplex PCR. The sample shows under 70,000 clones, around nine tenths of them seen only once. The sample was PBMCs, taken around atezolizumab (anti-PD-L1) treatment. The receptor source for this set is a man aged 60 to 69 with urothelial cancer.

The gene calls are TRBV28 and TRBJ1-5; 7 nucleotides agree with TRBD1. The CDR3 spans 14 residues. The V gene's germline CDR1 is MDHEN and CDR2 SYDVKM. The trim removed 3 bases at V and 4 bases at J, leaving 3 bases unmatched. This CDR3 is CASSFGQENQPQHF. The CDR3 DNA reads TGTGCCAGCAGTTTCGGACAGGAGAATCAGCCCCAGCATTTT.

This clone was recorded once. The CDR3 sequence: CASSQDRGNTGELFF. CDR3 nucleotides: TGTGCCAGCAGCCAAGATCGGGGGAACACCGGGGAGCTGTTTTTT. The chain recombines TRBV14 with TRBJ2-2; tentatively, D is TRBD2 (5 bases). Germline V gives CDR1 SGHDN, CDR2 FVKESK. The CDR3 consists of 15 residues. V lost 0 bases, J lost 1 base, and 6 bases lay in between.

Here the CDR3 DNA reads TGTGCCACCAGAGCGGACCGAGCTAACTATGGCTACACCTTC. As protein: CATRADRANYGYTF. The chain carries TRBV10-3 and TRBJ1-2; D not resolved. The CDR3 is made up of 14 amino acids. Deletions cut 10 bases from V and 0 bases from J, with 15 bases between. Per germline, CDR1 ENHRY and CDR2 SYGVKD.

DNA for the CDR3: TGTGCCAGCAGCCCAGGACTAGTCCGGGGGTACAATGAGCAGTTCTTC. This translates into CASSPGLVRGYNEQFF. This chain links TRBV5-4 with TRBJ2-1; 7 bases agree with TRBD2. This CDR3 has 16 residues. CDR1 and CDR2 from the germline V gene are SGHNT and YYREEE (reference sequence). Trimming cost V 4 bases and J 4 bases; bases outside gene matches: 11.

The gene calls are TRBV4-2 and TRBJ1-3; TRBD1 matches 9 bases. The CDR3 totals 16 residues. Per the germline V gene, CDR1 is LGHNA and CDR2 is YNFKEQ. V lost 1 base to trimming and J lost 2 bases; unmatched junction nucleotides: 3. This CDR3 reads CASSQARTGAGNTIYF. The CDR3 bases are TGTGCCAGCAGCCAAGCAAGGACAGGGGCTGGAAACACCATATATTTT.

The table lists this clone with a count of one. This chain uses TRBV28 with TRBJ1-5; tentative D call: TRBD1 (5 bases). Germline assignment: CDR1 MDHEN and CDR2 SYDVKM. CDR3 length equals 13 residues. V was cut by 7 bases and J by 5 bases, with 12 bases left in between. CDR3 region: CASMTGTYQPQHF. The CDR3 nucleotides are TGTGCCAGCATGACGGGGACTTATCAGCCCCAGCATTTT.

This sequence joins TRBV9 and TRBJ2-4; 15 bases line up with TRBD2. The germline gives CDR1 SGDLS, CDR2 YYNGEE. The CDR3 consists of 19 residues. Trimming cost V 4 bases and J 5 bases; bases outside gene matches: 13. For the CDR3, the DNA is TGTGCCAGCAGCCCGAGAGGACTAGCGGGAGGGCTCGGGGAAAACATTCAGTACTTC. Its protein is CASSPRGLAGGLGENIQYF.

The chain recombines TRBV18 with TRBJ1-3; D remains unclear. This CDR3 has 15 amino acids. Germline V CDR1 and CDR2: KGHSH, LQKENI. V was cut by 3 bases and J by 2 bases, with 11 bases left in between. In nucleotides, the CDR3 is TGTGCCAGCTCACCGCCCAGTATCCCTGGAAACACCATATATTTT. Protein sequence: CASSPPSIPGNTIYF.

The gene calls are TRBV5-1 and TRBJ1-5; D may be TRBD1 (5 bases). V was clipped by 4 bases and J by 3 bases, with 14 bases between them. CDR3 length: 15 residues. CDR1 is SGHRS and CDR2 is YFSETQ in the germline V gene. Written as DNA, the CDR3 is TGCGCCAGCAGCCGTGACAGTTCCGTCAATCAGCCCCAGCATTTT. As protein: CASSRDSSVNQPQHF.

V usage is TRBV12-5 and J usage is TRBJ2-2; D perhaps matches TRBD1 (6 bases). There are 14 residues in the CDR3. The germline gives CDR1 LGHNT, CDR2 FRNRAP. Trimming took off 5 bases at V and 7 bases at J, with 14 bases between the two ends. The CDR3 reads CASGVQGPGGELFF. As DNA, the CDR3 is TGTGCTAGTGGTGTACAGGGTCCGGGCGGGGAGCTGTTTTTT.

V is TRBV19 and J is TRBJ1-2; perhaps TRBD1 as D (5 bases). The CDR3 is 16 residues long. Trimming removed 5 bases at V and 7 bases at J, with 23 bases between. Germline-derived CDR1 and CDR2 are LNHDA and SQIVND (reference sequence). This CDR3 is CASSPSRVGLFTGYTF. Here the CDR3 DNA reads TGTGCCAGTAGTCCTTCCAGGGTGGGCTTGTTTACTGGCTACACCTTC. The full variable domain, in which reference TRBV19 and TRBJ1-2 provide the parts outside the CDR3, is DGGITQSPKYLFRKEGQNVTLSCEQNLNHDAMYWYRQDPGQGLRLIYYSQIVNDFQKGDIAEGYSVSREKKESFPLTVTSAQKNPTAFYLCASSPSRVGLFTGYTFGSGTRLTVV.

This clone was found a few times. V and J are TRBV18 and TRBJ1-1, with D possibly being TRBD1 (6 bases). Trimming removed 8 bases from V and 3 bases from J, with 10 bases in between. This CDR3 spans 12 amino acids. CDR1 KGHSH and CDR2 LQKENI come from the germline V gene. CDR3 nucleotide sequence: TGTGCCAGCCGACGGACAGACACTGAAGCTTTCTTT. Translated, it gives CASRRTDTEAFF. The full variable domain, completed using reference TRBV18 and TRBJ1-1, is NAGVMQNPRHLVRRRGQEARLRCSPMKGHSHVYWYRQLPEEGLKFMVYLQKENIIDESGMPKERFSAEFPKEGPSILRIQQVVRGDSAAYFCASRRTDTEAFFGQGTRLTVV.

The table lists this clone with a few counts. CDR3 in DNA: TGTGCCAGCAGCACAGGGGCAAACACCATATATTTT. It is translated as CASSTGANTIYF. This chain joins TRBV7-9 and TRBJ1-3; 7 bases map to TRBD1. J gave up 6 bases and V 5 bases, and 1 base lay outside the gene matches. The CDR3 runs 12 residues. Germline values: CDR1 SEHNR, CDR2 FQNEAQ (reference sequence).

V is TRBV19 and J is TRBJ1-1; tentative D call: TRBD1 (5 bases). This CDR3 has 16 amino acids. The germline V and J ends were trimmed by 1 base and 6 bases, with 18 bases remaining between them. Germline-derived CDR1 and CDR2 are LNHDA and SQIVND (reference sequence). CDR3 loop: CASSIGWRGARAEAFF. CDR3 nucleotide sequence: TGTGCCAGTAGTATAGGGTGGAGGGGCGCGAGGGCTGAAGCTTTCTTT.

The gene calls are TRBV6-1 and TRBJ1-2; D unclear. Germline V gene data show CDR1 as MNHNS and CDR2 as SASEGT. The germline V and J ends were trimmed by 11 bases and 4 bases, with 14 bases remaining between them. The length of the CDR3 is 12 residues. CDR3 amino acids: CAGKTGSYGYTF. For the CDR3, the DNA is TGTGCCGGGAAGACCGGGAGCTATGGCTACACCTTC.

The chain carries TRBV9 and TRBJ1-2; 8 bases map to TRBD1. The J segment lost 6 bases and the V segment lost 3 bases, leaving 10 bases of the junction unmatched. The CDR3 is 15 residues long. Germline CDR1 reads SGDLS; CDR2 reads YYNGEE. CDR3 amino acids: CASSEIPWTGHGYTF. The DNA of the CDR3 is TGTGCCAGCAGCGAAATCCCATGGACAGGGCATGGCTACACCTTC. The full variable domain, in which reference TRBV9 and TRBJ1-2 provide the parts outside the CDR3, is DSGVTQTPKHLITATGQRVTLRCSPRSGDLSVYWYQQSLDQGLQFLIQYYNGEERAKGNILERFSAQQFPDLHSELNLSSLELGDSALYFCASSEIPWTGHGYTFGSGTRLTVV.

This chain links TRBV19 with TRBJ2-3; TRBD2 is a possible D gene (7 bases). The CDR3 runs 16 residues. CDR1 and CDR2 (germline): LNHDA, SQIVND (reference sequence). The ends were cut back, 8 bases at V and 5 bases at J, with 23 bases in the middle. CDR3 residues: CASGALGGLGKDTQYF. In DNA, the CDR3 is TGTGCCAGTGGGGCGTTGGGGGGGCTTGGGAAAGATACGCAGTATTTT.

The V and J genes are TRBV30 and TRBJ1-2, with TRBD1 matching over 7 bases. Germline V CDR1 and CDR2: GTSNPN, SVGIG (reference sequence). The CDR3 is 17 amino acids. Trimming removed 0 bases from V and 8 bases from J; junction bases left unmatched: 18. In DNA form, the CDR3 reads TGTGCCTGGAGTGTGTACGAGACAGGGTATTATCTTAGAGGCTACACCTTC. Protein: CAWSVYETGYYLRGYTF.

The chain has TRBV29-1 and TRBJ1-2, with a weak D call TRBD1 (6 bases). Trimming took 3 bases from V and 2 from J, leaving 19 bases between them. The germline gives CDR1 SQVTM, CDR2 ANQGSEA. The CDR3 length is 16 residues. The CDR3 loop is CSVDSAGGTRNYGYTF. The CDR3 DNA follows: TGCAGCGTTGATAGCGCGGGGGGGACAAGGAACTATGGCTACACCTTC.

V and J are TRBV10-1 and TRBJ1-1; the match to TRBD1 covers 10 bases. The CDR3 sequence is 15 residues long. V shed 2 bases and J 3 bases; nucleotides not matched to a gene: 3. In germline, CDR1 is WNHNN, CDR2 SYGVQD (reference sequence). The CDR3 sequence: CASSEGQGEYTEAFF. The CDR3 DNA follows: TGCGCCAGCAGTGAGGGACAGGGGGAGTACACTGAAGCTTTCTTT.

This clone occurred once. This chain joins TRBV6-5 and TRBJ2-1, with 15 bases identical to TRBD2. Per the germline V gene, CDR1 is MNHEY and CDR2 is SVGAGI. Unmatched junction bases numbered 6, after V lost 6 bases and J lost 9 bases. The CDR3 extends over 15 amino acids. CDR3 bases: TGTGCCAGCAGCCGGACTAGCGGGAGGGCAGTTGAGCAGTTCTTC. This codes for CASSRTSGRAVEQFF.

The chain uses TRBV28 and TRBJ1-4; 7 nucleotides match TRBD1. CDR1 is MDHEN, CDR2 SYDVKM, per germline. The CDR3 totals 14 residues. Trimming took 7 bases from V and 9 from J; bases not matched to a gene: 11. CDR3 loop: CASTPTGDRQKLFF. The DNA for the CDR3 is TGTGCCAGCACCCCAACAGGGGATCGGCAAAAACTGTTTTTT.

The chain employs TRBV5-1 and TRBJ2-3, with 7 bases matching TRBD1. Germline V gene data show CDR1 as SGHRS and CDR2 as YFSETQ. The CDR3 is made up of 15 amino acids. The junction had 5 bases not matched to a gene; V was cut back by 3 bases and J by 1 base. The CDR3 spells CASSSPGGGTDTQYF. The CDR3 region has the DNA TGCGCCAGCAGCTCACCAGGGGGAGGCACAGATACGCAGTATTTT.

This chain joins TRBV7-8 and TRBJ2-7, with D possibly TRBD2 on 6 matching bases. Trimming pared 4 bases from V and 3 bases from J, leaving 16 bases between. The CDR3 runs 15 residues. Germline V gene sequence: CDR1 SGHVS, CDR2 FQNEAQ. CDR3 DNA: TGTGCCAGCAGCTCCTCCTTAGGACTAATCTACGAGCAGTACTTC. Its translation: CASSSSLGLIYEQYF.

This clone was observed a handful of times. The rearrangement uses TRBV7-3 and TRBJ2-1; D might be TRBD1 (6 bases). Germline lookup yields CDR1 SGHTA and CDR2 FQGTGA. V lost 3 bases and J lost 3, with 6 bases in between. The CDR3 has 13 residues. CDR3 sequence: CASSLDSYNEQFF. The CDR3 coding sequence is TGTGCCAGCAGCTTGGACAGCTACAATGAGCAGTTCTTC. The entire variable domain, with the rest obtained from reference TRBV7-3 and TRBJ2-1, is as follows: GAGVSQTPSNKVTEKGKYVELRCDPISGHTALYWYRQSLGQGPEFLIYFQGTGAADDSGLPNDRFFAVRPEGSVSTLKIQRTERGDSAVYLCASSLDSYNEQFFGPGTRLTVL.

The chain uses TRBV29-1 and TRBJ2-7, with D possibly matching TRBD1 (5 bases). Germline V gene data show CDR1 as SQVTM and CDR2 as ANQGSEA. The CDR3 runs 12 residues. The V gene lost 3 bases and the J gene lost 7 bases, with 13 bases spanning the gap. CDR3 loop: CSVEYGPGEQYF. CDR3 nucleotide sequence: TGCAGCGTTGAGTACGGGCCAGGGGAGCAGTACTTC.

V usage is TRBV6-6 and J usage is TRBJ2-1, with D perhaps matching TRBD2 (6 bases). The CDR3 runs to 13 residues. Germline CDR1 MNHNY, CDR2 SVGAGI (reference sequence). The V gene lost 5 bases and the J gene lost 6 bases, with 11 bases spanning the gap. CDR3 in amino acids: CASSPLGGNEQFF. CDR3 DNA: TGTGCCAGCAGTCCCTTGGGGGGCAATGAGCAGTTCTTC.

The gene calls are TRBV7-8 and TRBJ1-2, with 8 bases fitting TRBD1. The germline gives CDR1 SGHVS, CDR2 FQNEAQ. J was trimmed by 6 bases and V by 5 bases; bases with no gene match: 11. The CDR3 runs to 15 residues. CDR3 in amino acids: CASSVTRGRDHGYTF. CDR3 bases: TGTGCCAGCAGCGTAACCAGGGGGCGAGATCATGGCTACACCTTC.

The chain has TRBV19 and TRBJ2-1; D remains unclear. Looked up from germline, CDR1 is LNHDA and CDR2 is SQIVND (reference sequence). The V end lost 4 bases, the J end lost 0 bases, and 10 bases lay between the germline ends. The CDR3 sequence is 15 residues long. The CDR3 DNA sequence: TGTGCCAGTAGTAGGATTAGCAACTCCTACAATGAGCAGTTCTTC. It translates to CASSRISNSYNEQFF.

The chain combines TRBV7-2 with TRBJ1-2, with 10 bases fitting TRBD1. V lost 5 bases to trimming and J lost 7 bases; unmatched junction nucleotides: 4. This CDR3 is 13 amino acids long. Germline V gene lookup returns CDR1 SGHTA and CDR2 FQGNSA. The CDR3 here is CASSIDRGRGYTF. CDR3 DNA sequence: TGTGCCAGCAGCATTGACAGGGGGCGTGGCTACACCTTC.